The 32 T cell receptor beta chains below all came from one sample that was sequenced in a study of PD-1 blockade in classical Hodgkin lymphoma. Time point here: cycle 4 day 1 (C4D1), after six to seven weeks of nivolumab. Brentuximab vedotin exposure varied, and every patient relapsed after autologous stem cell transplantation. TCRdb's copy holds only in-frame clones and misses some; the assay was immunoSEQ multiplex PCR. The table records around 17,000 clones, around 82% of them present only once. The specimen was peripheral blood mononuclear cells (PBMCs), collected before the fourth cycle of nivolumab. All receptors derive from a human donor with classical Hodgkin lymphoma.

The chain is built from TRBV6-5 and TRBJ2-1; no clear D gene. This CDR3 comprises 13 residues. Germline CDR1 is MNHEY and CDR2 is SVGAGI. Trimming stripped 4 bases from V and 10 bases from J, with 14 bases between. The CDR3 reads CASSLTLGLEQFF. DNA of the CDR3: TGTGCCAGCAGTTTAACCCTAGGATTAGAGCAGTTCTTC.

Here the CDR3 reads CASSSGLVGQETQYF. In DNA, the CDR3 is TGCGCCAGCAGCTCAGGGTTAGTAGGTCAAGAGACCCAGTACTTC. J is TRBJ2-5 and V is TRBV5-1; TRBD1 might be the D (5 bases). The V end lost 3 bases, the J end lost 2 bases, and 14 bases lay between the germline ends. Germline V gives CDR1 SGHRS, CDR2 YFSETQ. The CDR3 consists of 15 residues. Using reference TRBV5-1 and TRBJ2-5 for the parts outside the CDR3, the full variable domain is KAGVTQTPRYLIKTRGQQVTLSCSPISGHRSVSWYQQTPGQGLQFLFEYFSETQRNKGNFPGRFSGRQFSNSRSEMNVSTLELGDSALYLCASSSGLVGQETQYFGPGTRLLVL.

CDR3 in amino acids: CASSQSTGLGTEAFF. CDR3 bases: TGCGCCAGCAGTCAATCAACGGGGCTGGGCACTGAAGCTTTCTTT. V is TRBV23-1 and J is TRBJ1-1, with D possibly being TRBD1 (5 bases). TRBV23-1 is marked as an open reading frame, function uncertain. The CDR3 extends over 15 amino acids. Deletions cut 0 bases from V and 4 bases from J, with 12 bases between.

The gene calls are TRBV12-5 and TRBJ1-1; D unclear. CDR3 length equals 14 residues. Germline values: CDR1 LGHNT, CDR2 FRNRAP. V shed 0 bases and J shed 6 bases, with 11 bases lying between them. CDR3 nucleotide sequence: TGTGCTAGTGGTTTGGTACGGCAGGTCGCTGAAGCTTTCTTT. Amino acid sequence: CASGLVRQVAEAFF.

The chain links TRBV5-1 to TRBJ2-3; possible D gene TRBD1, 5 bases. Trimming stripped 0 bases from V and 4 bases from J, with 15 bases between. This CDR3 region has 16 residues. Per germline, CDR1 SGHRS and CDR2 YFSETQ. This chain's CDR3 is CASSLVGRVQPDTQYF. CDR3 coding DNA: TGCGCCAGCAGCTTGGTAGGCAGGGTCCAACCAGATACGCAGTATTTT.

The chain employs TRBV5-1 and TRBJ2-1; TRBD1 or TRBD2 may be the D gene (5 bases each). The CDR3 runs to 15 residues. Trimming took off 0 bases at V and 5 bases at J, with 12 bases between the two ends. Looked up from germline, CDR1 is SGHRS and CDR2 is YFSETQ. The CDR3 sequence is CASSLEPGTDNEQFF. As DNA, the CDR3 is TGCGCCAGCAGCTTGGAACCGGGGACCGACAATGAGCAGTTCTTC.

V gene TRBV7-8 combines with J gene TRBJ2-3; no clear D. Germline-derived CDR1 and CDR2 are SGHVS and FQNEAQ. The CDR3 is 13 amino acids. V dropped 3 bases and J dropped 1 base, with 5 bases sitting between them. CDR3 residues: CASSFSRTDTQYF. Written as DNA, the CDR3 is TGTGCCAGCAGCTTCTCCCGCACAGATACGCAGTATTTT.

V is TRBV4-1 and J is TRBJ2-7, with D unclear. V lost 1 base and J 3 bases, leaving 10 bases between the germline ends. Looked up from germline, CDR1 is MGHRA and CDR2 is YSYEKL. The CDR3 has 14 amino acids. The CDR3 region is CASSQAVGYYEQYF. The DNA of the CDR3 is TGCGCCAGCAGCCAAGCAGTGGGGTACTACGAGCAGTACTTC.

V and J are TRBV27 and TRBJ1-2; D gene unclear. The CDR3 runs to 14 residues. Between the trimmed V and J ends, which lost 3 bases and 0 bases, there was a span of 8 bases. CDR1 and CDR2 (germline): MNHEY, SMNVEV (reference sequence). The CDR3 DNA reads as TGTGCCAGCAGTTTCCGTGGGGCTAACTATGGCTACACCTTC. Protein: CASSFRGANYGYTF.

This clone was recorded once. The V call is TRBV29-1, the J call TRBJ1-5; 7 nucleotides match TRBD1. V was clipped by 4 bases and J by 0 bases; unmatched bases: 3. Germline loops: CDR1 SQVTM, CDR2 ANQGSEA. The CDR3 length is 14 residues. The CDR3 loop is CSVVAGGSNQPQHF. Here the CDR3 DNA reads TGCAGCGTTGTGGCAGGGGGTAGCAATCAGCCCCAGCATTTT.

The chain joins TRBV27 to TRBJ2-1, with 7 bases aligning to TRBD1. Germline values: CDR1 MNHEY, CDR2 SMNVEV (reference sequence). V lost 6 bases and J lost 0; bases outside the gene matches: 8. The CDR3 has 16 residues. In DNA, the CDR3 is TGTGCCAGCAGGCACAGCAGACAGGGCTCCTACAATGAGCAGTTCTTC. Translated: CASRHSRQGSYNEQFF.

This clone came up a few times. This chain links TRBV7-9 with TRBJ1-6, with unresolved D. V was clipped by 2 bases and J by 9 bases, with 11 bases between them. The CDR3 totals 14 residues. Germline V gives CDR1 SEHNR, CDR2 FQNEAQ (reference sequence). In DNA, the CDR3 is TGTGCCAGCAGCTTACAGAGAGGCAGTTCACCCCTCCACTTT. Its translation is CASSLQRGSSPLHF.

The chain combines TRBV5-1 with TRBJ2-7; D might be TRBD1 (7 bases). Germline CDR1 and CDR2: SGHRS and YFSETQ. CDR3 length: 14 residues. V lost 5 bases and J 3 bases, leaving 15 bases between the germline ends. The CDR3 DNA is TGCGCCAGCAGTCCGGCGGGACAGAACTACGAGCAGTACTTC. It codes for CASSPAGQNYEQYF.

This clone was seen a handful of times. CDR3 residues: CASSWLGALGTEAFF. The DNA for the CDR3 is TGCGCCAGCAGCTGGCTGGGGGCACTCGGTACTGAAGCTTTCTTT. The gene calls are TRBV5-1 and TRBJ1-1; D may be TRBD1 (6 bases). Germline loops: CDR1 SGHRS, CDR2 YFSETQ. The CDR3 totals 15 residues. V lost 3 bases, J lost 5 bases, and 17 bases lay in between.

The CDR3 DNA follows: TGTGCCAGCAGTTCACCGGGACAGCTTTCTGGCTACACCTTC. Translating gives CASSSPGQLSGYTF. The V and J genes are TRBV6-5 and TRBJ1-2; 7 positions agree with TRBD1. This CDR3 contains 14 residues. V dropped 4 bases and J dropped 7; count of bases not matched to a gene: 9. Germline CDR1 MNHEY, CDR2 SVGAGI.

This clone was seen a single time. The germline gene is not matched at one end of the junction; a read error may be the cause. The chain couples TRBV7-7 to TRBJ2-5; possible D gene TRBD2, 6 bases. This CDR3 spans 15 amino acids. The germline V gene encodes CDR1 SSHAT and CDR2 FNYEAQ (reference sequence). This CDR3 reads CASSLAARAGETQYF. The CDR3, as DNA: TGTGCTAGCAGCTTAGCGGCTAGGGCGGGGGAGACCCAGTACTTC.

The V and J genes are TRBV2 and TRBJ1-1; no firm D call. Germline V gene data show CDR1 as SNHLY and CDR2 as FYNNEI. Trimming removed 0 bases from V and 6 bases from J, with 20 bases in between. This CDR3 region has 17 residues. The CDR3 DNA follows: TGTGCCAGCAGTGAAGCGCTTATCGGAATAGGCGTCGCTGAAGCTTTCTTT. Protein sequence: CASSEALIGIGVAEAFF. Full variable domain (rest looked up from reference TRBV2 and TRBJ1-1): EPEVTQTPSHQVTQMGQEVILRCVPISNHLYFYWYRQILGQKVEFLVSFYNNEISEKSEIFDDQFSVERPDGSNFTLKIRSTKLEDSAMYFCASSEALIGIGVAEAFFGQGTRLTVV.

This chain links TRBV29-1 with TRBJ1-6; D ambiguous. Trimming removed 3 bases at V and 12 bases at J, with 9 bases between. The length of the CDR3 is 11 residues. CDR1 is SQVTM, CDR2 ANQGSEA, per germline. The CDR3 sequence: CSVEGWGPLHF. Written as DNA, the CDR3 is TGCAGCGTTGAGGGCTGGGGACCCCTCCACTTT.

The chain joins TRBV7-6 to TRBJ2-6, with D possibly TRBD1 on 6 matching bases. V lost 0 bases and J 0 bases, leaving 18 bases between the germline ends. Per the germline V gene, CDR1 is SGHVS and CDR2 is FNYEAQ. The CDR3 spans 20 residues. The DNA of the CDR3 is TGTGCCAGCAGCTTAGCGCTGGGACACTCTTTTGACTCTGGGGCCAACGTCCTGACTTTC. It is translated as CASSLALGHSFDSGANVLTF.

CDR3 loop: CASSLARQAIYGYTF. For the CDR3, the DNA is TGTGCCAGCAGCTTAGCCCGACAAGCGATCTATGGCTACACCTTC. The chain employs TRBV7-2 and TRBJ1-2; D is uncertain. The CDR3 sequence is 15 residues long. V lost 0 bases, J lost 4 bases, and 12 bases lay in between. Germline-derived CDR1 and CDR2 are SGHTA and FQGNSA. Based on the CDR3 plus reference TRBV7-2 and TRBJ1-2, the full variable domain is GAGVSQSPSNKVTEKGKDVELRCDPISGHTALYWYRQSLGQGLEFLIYFQGNSAPDKSGLPSDRFSAERTGGSVSTLTIQRTQQEDSAVYLCASSLARQAIYGYTFGSGTRLTVV.

The chain carries TRBV6-5 and TRBJ1-2, with no clear D. Germline loops: CDR1 MNHEY, CDR2 SVGAGI. CDR3 length equals 14 residues. The V and J ends lost 0 bases and 6 bases respectively, with 11 bases between them. CDR3 nucleotide sequence: TGTGCCAGCAGTTACTCTTCGGGGTATAATGGCTACACCTTC. Protein product: CASSYSSGYNGYTF.

This clone was seen a handful of times. V gene TRBV7-9 combines with J gene TRBJ2-2, with a possible D match to TRBD1 (5 bases). The CDR3 has 14 amino acids. Trimming removed 5 bases at V and 2 bases at J, with 9 bases between. Looked up from germline, CDR1 is SEHNR and CDR2 is FQNEAQ (reference sequence). CDR3 coding DNA: TGTGCCAGCAGCACGGACACTAACACCGGGGAGCTGTTTTTT. This sequence encodes CASSTDTNTGELFF.

The J gene is TRBJ1-5, the V gene TRBV10-3, with TRBD1 as a possible D gene (5 bases). The germline V gene encodes CDR1 ENHRY and CDR2 SYGVKD. The CDR3 covers 15 residues. V gave up 0 bases and J gave up 3 bases, with 9 bases separating them. CDR3 nucleotide sequence: TGTGCCATCAGTGAGTCGACAGTCTCCAATCAGCCCCAGCATTTT. Protein: CAISESTVSNQPQHF.

The chain is built from TRBV9 and TRBJ2-5; 10 bases are shared with TRBD2. Trimming at V came to 4 bases and at J to 0 bases, leaving 9 bases not matched to a gene. Germline lookup yields CDR1 SGDLS and CDR2 YYNGEE. The CDR3 length is 17 residues. Here the CDR3 DNA reads TGTGCCAGCAGCTGCCCCCGTAGCGGGGGGTACCAAGAGACCCAGTACTTC. It yields the protein CASSCPRSGGYQETQYF.

This clone is medium-sized (0.01 to 0.1%). This chain connects TRBV7-3 to TRBJ2-7; 7 bases are shared with TRBD1. CDR3 length: 15 amino acids. Germline V gene sequence: CDR1 SGHTA, CDR2 FQGTGA. Unmatched junction bases numbered 8, after V lost 4 bases and J lost 2 bases. CDR3 sequence (DNA): TGTGCCAGCAGCTCTAGGACAGGAGCAACCTACGAGCAGTACTTC. Translated, it gives CASSSRTGATYEQYF.

CDR3 DNA sequence: TGTGCCAGCAGCGGGGGGAACACTGAAGCTTTCTTT. It yields the protein CASSGGNTEAFF. The chain employs TRBV6-6 and TRBJ1-1; perhaps TRBD1 as D (5 bases). The CDR3 totals 12 residues. Trimming pared 6 bases from V and 1 base from J, leaving 6 bases between. Germline V lookup: CDR1 MNHNY, CDR2 SVGAGI (reference sequence).

This clone showed up just once. The chain couples TRBV5-1 to TRBJ2-7; D is unresolved. There are 13 residues in the CDR3. The germline gives CDR1 SGHRS, CDR2 YFSETQ. Trimming stripped 1 base from V and 3 bases from J, with 8 bases between. The CDR3 nucleotides read TGCGCCAGCAGCTTGCTCCAGAGCTACGAGCAGTACTTC. Residues: CASSLLQSYEQYF.

V and J are TRBV5-1 and TRBJ2-2, with 8 bases identical to TRBD2. Germline V lookup: CDR1 SGHRS, CDR2 YFSETQ. The length of the CDR3 is 15 residues. The J segment lost 5 bases and the V segment lost 1 base, leaving 4 bases of the junction unmatched. CDR3 protein: CASSLLGGGTGELFF. The DNA of the CDR3 is TGCGCCAGCAGCTTGCTGGGCGGGGGGACCGGGGAGCTGTTTTTT. Full variable domain (remainder filled in from reference TRBV5-1 and TRBJ2-2): KAGVTQTPRYLIKTRGQQVTLSCSPISGHRSVSWYQQTPGQGLQFLFEYFSETQRNKGNFPGRFSGRQFSNSRSEMNVSTLELGDSALYLCASSLLGGGTGELFFGEGSRLTVL.

Only one count was recorded for this clone. V usage is TRBV12-5 and J usage is TRBJ2-2; 9 bases line up with TRBD2. The CDR3 runs 15 residues. The J segment lost 1 base and the V segment lost 6 bases, leaving 3 bases of the junction unmatched. Germline lookup yields CDR1 LGHNT and CDR2 FRNRAP. The CDR3 DNA reads as TGTGCTAGTGGCCGAGCGGGGGGGAACACCGGGGAGCTGTTTTTT. Its translation is CASGRAGGNTGELFF.

The chain couples TRBV5-1 to TRBJ2-3, with 9 bases lining up with TRBD2. Per the germline V gene, CDR1 is SGHRS and CDR2 is YFSETQ. Trimming at V came to 1 base and at J to 1 base, leaving 4 bases not matched to a gene. This CDR3 has 16 amino acids. The CDR3 region is CASSLMAGGGTDTQYF. In DNA, the CDR3 is TGCGCCAGCAGCTTGATGGCGGGGGGGGGCACAGATACGCAGTATTTT.

A few counts support this clone. The V and J genes are TRBV12-5 and TRBJ1-1, with a possible D match to TRBD1 (5 bases). From germline, CDR1 is LGHNT and CDR2 FRNRAP. V lost 7 bases and J lost 5, with 26 bases in between. The CDR3 runs 17 residues. CDR3 DNA sequence: TGTGCTAGTGCCCCCGCCGGGACCCTAACTGGATGGACTGAAGCTTTCTTT. This gives the protein CASAPAGTLTGWTEAFF.

V usage is TRBV5-1 and J usage is TRBJ1-4; a possible D gene is TRBD1 (5 bases). Germline CDR1 is SGHRS and CDR2 is YFSETQ. Trimming took off 0 bases at V and 1 base at J, with 10 bases between the two ends. CDR3 length: 16 amino acids. Here the CDR3 reads CASSLAGGQTNEKLFF. The CDR3 bases are TGCGCCAGCAGCTTGGCAGGCGGACAAACTAATGAAAAACTGTTTTTT. Variable domain in full (rest from reference TRBV5-1 and TRBJ1-4): KAGVTQTPRYLIKTRGQQVTLSCSPISGHRSVSWYQQTPGQGLQFLFEYFSETQRNKGNFPGRFSGRQFSNSRSEMNVSTLELGDSALYLCASSLAGGQTNEKLFFGSGTQLSVL.